A single sample gave rise to the 15 T cell receptor beta chains below, sequenced in a study of T cell responses to AZD1222 COVID-19 vaccine. Assay: immunoSEQ multiplex PCR; the TCRdb copy retains only in-frame clones and omits some. The table has approximately 46,000 clones, 60% to 85% seen once; the top ten hold approximately 7%. Specimen: peripheral blood, collected on day 0 of AZD1222 vaccination. These receptors were obtained from an adult in good health.

The rearrangement uses TRBV30 and TRBJ1-3, with TRBD1 matching 8 bases. Germline CDR1 and CDR2: GTSNPN and SVGIG (reference sequence). The CDR3 is made up of 15 amino acids. With 3 bases clipped from V and 3 bases from J, the junction kept 7 bases outside the gene matches. CDR3 DNA sequence: TGTGCCTGGAGGATTCAGGGGACAGGTGGAAACACCATATATTTT. It translates to CAWRIQGTGGNTIYF. The whole variable domain, filled in from reference TRBV30 and TRBJ1-3, reads SQTIHQWPATLVQPVGSPLSLECTVEGTSNPNLYWYRQAAGRGLQLLFYSVGIGQISSEVPQNLSASRPQDRQFILSSKKLLLSDSGFYLCAWRIQGTGGNTIYFGEGSWLTVV.

The V call is TRBV6-5, the J call TRBJ2-7; D gene uncertain. Per germline, CDR1 MNHEY and CDR2 SVGAGI. CDR3 length: 15 amino acids. Trimming pared 11 bases from V and 3 bases from J, leaving 23 bases between. CDR3 residues: CARSLTLPPFYEQYV. CDR3 DNA sequence: TGTGCCCGTAGTCTGACCCTACCCCCTTTCTACGAGCAGTACGTC.

The chain has TRBV5-1 and TRBJ2-1; maybe TRBD2 (5 bases). V shed 0 bases and J shed 10 bases, with 14 bases lying between them. Germline V gene data show CDR1 as SGHRS and CDR2 as YFSETQ. This CDR3 is built from 14 residues. Here the CDR3 reads CASSLDHAGGEQFF. The DNA of the CDR3 is TGCGCCAGCAGCTTGGACCACGCGGGTGGGGAGCAGTTCTTC.

The V gene is TRBV3-1 (or the pseudogene TRBV3-2), the J gene TRBJ1-6; 9 nucleotides agree with TRBD1. Germline-derived CDR1 and CDR2 are LGHDT and YNNKEL (reference sequence). The junction had 5 bases not matched to a gene; V was cut back by 3 bases and J by 8 bases. The CDR3 has 15 amino acids. The CDR3: CASSQGYRGHSPLHF. Here the CDR3 DNA reads TGTGCCAGCAGCCAGGGTTACAGGGGGCATTCACCCCTCCACTTT.

The genes are TRBV3-1 (or the pseudogene TRBV3-2) and TRBJ1-4, with D uncertain. Trimming removed 8 bases from V and 0 bases from J, with 10 bases in between. The germline CDR1 and CDR2 sequences are LGHDT and YNNKEL (reference sequence). The CDR3 has 14 residues. CDR3 protein: CASPIRSTNEKLFF. The CDR3 DNA reads as TGTGCCAGCCCGATTAGATCAACTAATGAAAAACTGTTTTTT.

The chain links TRBV5-1 to TRBJ2-1, with TRBD2 matching 10 bases. The V segment lost 3 bases and the J segment 0 bases; nucleotides outside the gene matches: 12. The CDR3 covers 19 residues. Germline V CDR1 and CDR2: SGHRS, YFSETQ. CDR3 nucleotides: TGCGCCAGCAGCTCACTCCTCCGGACTAGCGGCAGCTCCTACAATGAGCAGTTCTTC. It is translated as CASSSLLRTSGSSYNEQFF.

V is TRBV2 and J is TRBJ1-1, with a weak D call TRBD1 (6 bases). Trimming removed 6 bases at V and 1 base at J, with 6 bases between. CDR1 and CDR2 from the germline V gene are SNHLY and FYNNEI. The CDR3 consists of 12 residues. In DNA, the CDR3 is TGTGCCAGCAGACAGGGGAACACTGAAGCTTTCTTT. Its protein is CASRQGNTEAFF.

The V call is TRBV28, the J call TRBJ2-1; 8 nucleotides agree with TRBD1. This CDR3 spans 13 amino acids. The germline gives CDR1 MDHEN, CDR2 SYDVKM. The V and J ends lost 3 bases and 14 bases, in that order; junction bases with no gene match: 9. CDR3 nucleotide sequence: TGTGCCAGCAGTTTCGGCAGGGGGCCTATTGAGTTCTTC. Its protein product is CASSFGRGPIEFF.

The chain links TRBV10-1 to TRBJ2-3, with a weak D call TRBD2 (5 bases). The germline V gene encodes CDR1 WNHNN and CDR2 SYGVQD (reference sequence). The ends were cut back, 6 bases at V and 0 bases at J, with 10 bases in the middle. The CDR3 runs 14 residues. This CDR3 is CASSRTGSTDTQYF. CDR3 in DNA: TGCGCCAGCAGCAGGACGGGAAGCACAGATACGCAGTATTTT.

The chain carries TRBV7-9 and TRBJ1-1; tentatively, D is TRBD1 (5 bases). V was trimmed by 5 bases and J by 5 bases, leaving 15 bases between them. Germline values: CDR1 SEHNR, CDR2 FQNEAQ (reference sequence). The CDR3 runs 14 residues. This chain's CDR3 is CASSHGQGSTEAFF. In nucleotides, the CDR3 is TGTGCCAGCAGCCACGGACAAGGGTCGACTGAAGCTTTCTTT. The full variable domain, rest sourced from reference TRBV7-9 and TRBJ1-1, is DTGVSQNPRHKITKRGQNVTFRCDPISEHNRLYWYRQTLGQGPEFLTYFQNEAQLEKSRLLSDRFSAERPKGSFSTLEIQRTEQGDSAMYLCASSHGQGSTEAFFGQGTRLTVV.

The V call is TRBV24-1, the J call TRBJ1-2; D unclear. The CDR3 runs 14 residues. Germline CDR1 is KGHDR and CDR2 is SFDVKD. V lost 3 bases and J lost 4, with 11 bases in between. In DNA form, the CDR3 reads TGTGCCACCAGTGATGGGTGGCGGAGCTATGGCTACACCTTC. Amino acid sequence: CATSDGWRSYGYTF.

The chain uses TRBV21-1 and TRBJ1-1. TRBV21-1 is a known pseudogene. The CDR3 consists of 18 residues. This chain's CDR3 is CASSRNLRVAGVDTEAFF. The CDR3 DNA sequence: TGTGCCAGCAGCAGAAACCTGAGGGTAGCGGGGGTCGACACTGAAGCTTTCTTT.

This chain uses TRBV30 with TRBJ2-3; D tentatively fits TRBD1 or TRBD2 (6 bases each). CDR1 and CDR2 (germline): GTSNPN, SVGIG (reference sequence). Trimming shortened V by 4 bases and J by 5 bases, and 10 bases separated the two germline ends. This CDR3 is built from 12 residues. This CDR3 reads CAWKEGGDTQYF. CDR3 nucleotide sequence: TGTGCCTGGAAAGAGGGGGGAGATACGCAGTATTTT.

The genes are TRBV3-1 (or the pseudogene TRBV3-2) and TRBJ2-3; D is unresolved. Trimming shortened V by 5 bases and J by 0 bases, and 12 bases separated the two germline ends. The CDR3 extends over 15 amino acids. Germline V lookup: CDR1 LGHDT, CDR2 YNNKEL (reference sequence). CDR3 protein: CASSKLFSSTDTQYF. As DNA, the CDR3 is TGTGCCAGCAGCAAGCTATTCTCTAGCACAGATACGCAGTATTTT.

V gene TRBV7-2 combines with J gene TRBJ2-2, with TRBD1 matching 9 bases. The ends lost 6 bases at V and 3 bases at J; junction bases unmatched: 5. The CDR3 runs to 15 residues. Germline CDR1 and CDR2: SGHTA and FQGNSA. The CDR3 DNA reads as TGTGCCAGCAGATCCGGGACAGGGTACACCGGGGAGCTGTTTTTT. Protein: CASRSGTGYTGELFF.